Below are 18 T cell receptor beta chains sequenced from a single sample in a study of tumor-infiltrating lymphocytes in primary liver carcinoma. TCR beta cDNA was prepared out of about 530 ng total RNA by means of a constant-region primer. Libraries for TCR beta were built through three nested multiplex PCR rounds, which together made up a slightly modified ARM-PCR procedure. The study ran its first two PCR rounds for approximately 10 cycles each, using TRBV1-TRBV30 forward primers and a C-beta reverse primer. In TCRdb, the multiplex PCR reads were re-called with MiXCR into one record per CDR3 protein. Of about 54,000 distinct CDR3 sequences in the sample, over 70% are singletons; the top ten hold around 23%. Co-extraction of RNA and DNA was performed on roughly 17-32 mg of unsorted bulk tissue. The sample taken for sequencing was liver tumor tissue from sampling region 2. Documented subset: tumor region T2, inferior pole. The receptors derive from a middle-aged man with primary liver carcinoma and hepatitis B virus infection.

This clonotype was seen ten or more times. This could be a read error, since a much larger clone is one nucleotide away. This rearrangement joins TRBV29-1 to TRBJ2-1; D unresolved. The CDR3 loop spans 13 amino acids. Trimming removed 7 bases from V and 6 bases from J, with 16 bases in between. CDR1 SQVTM and CDR2 ANQGSEA come from the germline V gene. Here the CDR3 DNA reads TGCAGCGCTCCACTGCCCCTGAGCAATGAGCAGTTCTTC. Its protein product is CSAPLPLSNEQFF.

Details on this clonotype: Just one base apart from a much larger clone, this may be a read error. The CDR3 does not close with the conserved phenylalanine or tryptophan, likely indicating a read error. The genes are TRBV28 and TRBJ1-3; 7 nucleotides align to TRBD1. The CDR3 sequence is 16 residues long. V dropped 4 bases and J dropped 0; count of bases not matched to a gene: 6. The germline V gene encodes CDR1 MDHEN and CDR2 SYDVKM. In DNA, the CDR3 is TGTGCCAGCAGTTCAGCCGGGACAGCCTCTGGAAACACCATATATTCT. Its translation: CASSSAGTASGNTIYS.

With regard to this clonotype: One base away lies a much larger clone, so this may be a sequencing read error. No conserved phenylalanine or tryptophan ends this CDR3, so it is likely a read error. V usage is TRBV6-6 and J usage is TRBJ1-3, with D uncertain. V lost 6 bases to trimming and J lost 4 bases, with 7 bases between them. Germline V CDR1 and CDR2: MNHNY, SVGAGI (reference sequence). This CDR3 spans 12 amino acids. For the CDR3, the DNA is TGTGCCAGCAGGGGCCCCGGAAACACCATATATTTA. It codes for CASRGPGNTIYL.

This clonotype showed up many times. The chain links TRBV5-1 to TRBJ2-7; 9 bases match TRBD1. Germline-derived CDR1 and CDR2 are SGHRS and YFSETQ. This CDR3 contains 15 residues. V lost 7 bases to trimming and J lost 6 bases; unmatched junction nucleotides: 14. The CDR3 protein is CASGAPGQGMSEQYF. DNA of the CDR3: TGCGCCAGCGGGGCACCGGGACAGGGCATGAGCGAGCAGTACTTC.

With regard to this clonotype: Its ends do not fully match the called genes, so a read error is possible. The chain's CDR3 is CTSSQAPPGVQFF. In nucleotides, the CDR3 is TGCACCAGCAGCCAAGCCCCTCCGGGGGTGCAGTTCTTC. This sequence joins TRBV4-1 and TRBJ2-1; weak D call: TRBD2 (6 bases). Per germline, CDR1 MGHRA and CDR2 YSYEKL. This CDR3 is 13 amino acids long.

As regards this clonotype: A much larger clone sits a single nucleotide away, making a read error possible. The chain links TRBV5-1 to TRBJ2-2; no definite D call. The germline V gene encodes CDR1 SGHRS and CDR2 YFSETQ. CDR3 length equals 13 residues. Between the trimmed V and J ends, which lost 3 bases and 1 base, there was a span of 4 bases. The CDR3 coding sequence is TGCGCCAGCAGCTATAAGAACACCGGGGAGCTGTTTTTT. Protein sequence: CASSYKNTGELFF.

This clonotype is deemed medium-sized (0.01 to 0.1%). V is TRBV11-2 and J is TRBJ2-7; 7 bases are a match to TRBD2. J gave up 6 bases and V 1 base, and 9 bases lay outside the gene matches. Germline V lookup: CDR1 SGHAT, CDR2 FQNNGV. This CDR3 is built from 15 residues. CDR3 amino acids: CASSLARGRDIEQYF. The CDR3 DNA reads as TGTGCCAGCAGCTTAGCTCGGGGGAGGGATATCGAGCAGTACTTC.

This clonotype was seen a few times. This may be a read error: a much more frequent sequence differs by one nucleotide. The rearrangement uses TRBV4-1 and TRBJ2-2; D remains ambiguous. The CDR3 spans 16 residues. CDR1 and CDR2 (germline): MGHRA, YSYEKL. V was shortened by 1 base and J by 2 bases, with 11 bases between the two germline ends. The CDR3 spells CASSQARTANTGELFF. The CDR3 DNA reads as TGCGCCAGCAGCCAAGCTCGGACGGCAAACACCGGGGAGCTGTTTTTT.

In the case of this clonotype: The missing conserved phenylalanine or tryptophan at the end of this CDR3 makes a read error likely. The rearrangement uses TRBV11-2 and TRBJ1-2; D not resolved. CDR1 is SGHAT and CDR2 is FQNNGV in the germline V gene. This CDR3 is 13 amino acids long. With 0 bases removed from V and 4 bases from J, the gap between germline ends came to 6 bases. For the CDR3, the DNA is TGTGCCAGCAGCTTAGAGGAGAGCTATGGCTACACCATC. Translated, it gives CASSLEESYGYTI.

With regard to this clonotype: At one boundary the junction diverges from the germline segment, which might be a read error. This chain joins TRBV6-1 and TRBJ2-3; 8 bases are a match to TRBD1. This CDR3 is 17 amino acids long. Germline values: CDR1 MNHNS, CDR2 SASEGT. CDR3 bases: TGTACCAGCAGTGCCGGACAGGGAATAGCAAGGACAGATACGCACTATTTT. This translates into CTSSAGQGIARTDTHYF.

Worth noting for this clonotype: An end of the junction does not agree with germline; a read error may underlie this. V usage is TRBV6-1 and J usage is TRBJ2-7; D is uncertain. Germline CDR1 is MNHNS and CDR2 is SASEGT. The CDR3 contains 13 residues. The CDR3 loop is CVNSERVFYGQYF. The CDR3 DNA follows: TGTGTCAACAGTGAAAGGGTTTTCTACGGGCAGTACTTC.

Regarding this clonotype: Sequence at one end of the junction differs from germline and may be a read error. V is TRBV29-1 and J is TRBJ2-5; D is perhaps TRBD2 (6 bases). In germline, CDR1 is SQVTM, CDR2 ANQGSEA. This CDR3 is built from 13 residues. CDR3: CGVGGRTAEAQYF. The CDR3 DNA reads as TGCGGCGTTGGTGGGAGGACCGCTGAGGCCCAGTACTTC.

A remark on this clonotype: No conserved phenylalanine or tryptophan is present at the end of the CDR3, so a read error is the likely explanation. CDR3 residues: CASSINTGELFL. Written as DNA, the CDR3 is TGTGCCAGCAGCATAAACACCGGGGAACTGTTTTTA. This chain connects TRBV11-2 to TRBJ2-2, with D perhaps TRBD2 (5 bases). Germline V gene sequence: CDR1 SGHAT, CDR2 FQNNGV. There are 12 residues in the CDR3.

The gene calls are TRBV6-5 and TRBJ2-6; no reliable D call. This CDR3 region has 14 residues. CDR1 and CDR2 from the germline V gene are MNHEY and SVGAGI. CDR3: CSSRGSPGANVLTF. CDR3 sequence (DNA): TGTTCAAGCAGAGGTAGCCCTGGGGCCAACGTCCTGACTTTC.

As for this clonotype: The junction and the germline gene differ at one end; a read error may be behind it. The V and J genes are TRBV27 and TRBJ2-5; TRBD2 agrees at 7 bases. CDR3 length equals 13 residues. Germline V lookup: CDR1 MNHEY, CDR2 SMNVEV (reference sequence). The CDR3 here is CASSWGEGGTLYF. CDR3 nucleotides: TGTGCCAGCAGTTGGGGTGAGGGAGGGACCCTGTACTTC.

As for this clonotype: Germline and junction disagree at one end, which may indicate a read error. The chain couples TRBV6-4 to TRBJ1-3; TRBD1 agrees at 8 bases. Germline CDR1 MRHNA, CDR2 SNTAGT. This CDR3 contains 17 residues. CDR3 in amino acids: CVSSPTMDREAGNTTYF. The CDR3 DNA follows: TGTGTCAGCTCCCCCACCATGGACAGGGAGGCGGGAAACACCACATATTTT.

This chain links TRBV12-3 or TRBV12-4 with TRBJ2-7; D might be TRBD2 (5 bases). V lost 5 bases to trimming and J lost 10 bases, with 24 bases between them. The CDR3 has 15 residues. The CDR3 protein is CASSVLGKTLEEQYF. In nucleotides, the CDR3 is TGTGCCAGCAGTGTCCTCGGGAAGACCTTGGAAGAACAGTACTTC.

The chain uses TRBV12-3 or TRBV12-4 and TRBJ1-1; no definite D call. The CDR3 covers 15 residues. V was cut by 2 bases and J by 1 base, with 11 bases left in between. The CDR3 is CASSLTLVANTEAFF. The CDR3 DNA sequence: TGTGCCAGCAGTTTAACTCTGGTGGCGAACACTGAAGCTTTCTTT.